This TCR beta chain stems from a study of post-analysis software for immune sequencing data (dated by TCRdb to the mid-2010s). The study in broad terms: The recorded disease courses included relapsing-remitting, secondary progressive and progressive-relapsing multiple sclerosis, and some patients had no subtype annotation. The patient repertoires were set against about 12 previously published healthy control repertoires from donors whose ages ranged from about 6 to 27 years. A subset of samples was prepared in parallel using single-end sample barcoding, then pooled and co-amplified after Illumina adapter ligation. On the study overall, not on this receptor specifically: The control group was slightly older than the multiple sclerosis patient group. Compared with controls, multiple sclerosis patients had significantly lower normalized Chao1 diversity, a finding suggesting substantial peripheral T-cell clonal expansion. Direct clustering with F measure showed strong co-clustering of samples prepared in the same batch, prompting a batch-effect correction. Patients showed significantly higher frequencies than controls for a few TRBV segments, among them TRBV5-6, TRBV5-1 and TRBV20-1.

TCR beta repertoires were profiled from peripheral blood of more than ten young patients with multiple sclerosis to demonstrate the VDJtools post-analysis software. The multiple sclerosis patients were children and adolescents ranging in age from roughly 6 to 15 years. Its CDR3 holds 15 amino acids, cysteine through phenylalanine. Just CDR3 DNA is preserved here, 45 bases in frame from base 1. The junction shows trimming of 1 base on V and 4 bases on J, plus 13 bases between the germline ends. As regards this clonotype: The antigen it recognizes is unknown. There are no base qualities to consult, and no much larger clone falls within one base.

Libraries were built with PCR. The listed sequencing device is Illumina HiSeq 2500. Unique molecular identifiers were incorporated into TCR beta cDNA libraries to reduce PCR and sequencing biases. Approximately 500,000 cDNA molecules were obtained per 1 to 10 million input T cells, so each molecule approximated one T cell. The patient libraries were prepared and sequenced with the same protocol used for the earlier healthy control dataset. Within a given batch, samples were prepared together, multiplexed and sequenced on the same HiSeq lane. The original pipeline was this. MIGEC handled the raw barcoded reads, throwing out single-read molecular identifier groups before consensus assembly and CDR3 extraction. VDJtools was used for post-analysis of the clonotype tables, with diversity normalized by down-sampling every dataset to the smallest sample size. To correct batch-related cross-sample contamination, repertoire overlap clustering matched CDR3 amino acid sequences but not nucleotide sequences. TCRdb's own reprocessing of the public reads used fastp at Q25 and MiXCR and kept productive beta chains. Rows are unified per CDR3 protein, each entry keeping the most common DNA and genes. In this record, the V and J calls reflect TCRdb's handling and not the investigators' own analysis. The sample includes approximately 350,000 distinct CDR3 sequences, with roughly 38% observed a single time. The ten largest clones take up 10% to 15% of the sample.

The chain is encoded by TRBV12-3 or TRBV12-4 joined to TRBJ2-5; a tentative D call is TRBD2 (5 bases match). The origin of this receptor is a girl aged 5-17 years with multiple sclerosis. The sample taken for sequencing was blood. The CDR3 protein is CASSLDMWAGETQYF. The nucleotide sequence is TGTGCCAGCAGTTTAGACATGTGGGCGGGAGAGACCCAGTACTTC.